These 31 T cell receptor beta chains came from one sample sequenced in a study of prognosis after radiotherapy for stage I lung cancer. With two-round multiplex PCR, TCR beta CDR3 sequences were amplified from genomic DNA. First-round PCR, the initial amplification, used primers specific to each TRBV and TRBJ gene. TCRdb independently ran MiXCR on the multiplex PCR reads; one entry per CDR3 protein. The sample includes approximately 30,000 distinct CDR3 sequences, approximately 30% of them seen just once. Material: PBMCs, obtained before or after stereotactic body radiation therapy (not recorded which). The receptors were sampled from a donor over 45 with non-small cell lung cancer.

This clonotype has at least ten counts. The V gene is TRBV28, the J gene TRBJ1-3; D is unresolved. Trimming took off 2 bases at V and 7 bases at J, with 3 bases between the two ends. The V gene's germline CDR1 is MDHEN and CDR2 SYDVKM. This CDR3 region has 11 residues. CDR3 DNA sequence: TGTGCCAGCAGTTTAGGCAACACCATATATTTT. It is translated as CASSLGNTIYF.

As for this clonotype: With a much larger clone just one base away, this may be a read error. The rearrangement joins TRBV28 to TRBJ2-5, with a possible D match to TRBD1 (6 bases). There are 16 residues in the CDR3. Trimming cost V 7 bases and J 5 bases, with 23 bases left between them. Germline CDR1 reads MDHEN; CDR2 reads SYDVKM. The CDR3 DNA reads TGTGCCAGCAACCCTTCCAGGGGCGCCCGAGGTGAGACCCAGTACTTC. Translated: CASNPSRGARGETQYF.

This clonotype was counted at least ten times. The V gene is TRBV28, the J gene TRBJ2-7; 10 bases are a match to TRBD1. CDR3 length equals 14 residues. Germline V lookup: CDR1 MDHEN, CDR2 SYDVKM. V was pared by 6 bases and J by 2 bases, with 4 bases of the junction left unmatched. The CDR3 here is CASRIGQGAYEQYF. CDR3 bases: TGTGCCAGCAGAATAGGACAGGGGGCCTACGAGCAGTACTTC.

This clonotype has at least ten counts. The chain carries TRBV20-1 and TRBJ1-1; the match to TRBD1 covers 7 bases. The CDR3 loop spans 14 amino acids. The J segment lost 2 bases and the V segment lost 6 bases, leaving 9 bases of the junction unmatched. The germline CDR1 and CDR2 sequences are DFQATT and SNEGSKA (reference sequence). The CDR3, as DNA: TGCAGTGCCCAGCGGGCAGGGGGTAACACTGAAGCTTTCTTT. Its protein product is CSAQRAGGNTEAFF.

The sample holds many counts of this clonotype. CDR3 loop: CASSLPTRGPEQYF. The CDR3 DNA sequence: TGTGCCAGCAGCCTCCCGACTAGAGGTCCCGAGCAGTACTTC. The chain has TRBV7-2 and TRBJ2-7; D perhaps matches TRBD2 (6 bases). Trimming stripped 5 bases from V and 6 bases from J, with 17 bases between. CDR3 size: 14 residues. Germline loops: CDR1 SGHTA, CDR2 FQGNSA.

This clonotype showed up many times. The chain combines TRBV5-1 with TRBJ2-3; TRBD2 matches 12 bases. With V trimmed by 7 bases and J by 6 bases, 12 bases remained unmatched. There are 16 residues in the CDR3. In germline, CDR1 is SGHRS, CDR2 YFSETQ. CDR3 amino acids: CASRWTSGAGGDTQYF. For the CDR3, the DNA is TGCGCCAGCCGCTGGACTAGCGGGGCAGGGGGGGATACGCAGTATTTT. The variable domain in full, completed from reference TRBV5-1 and TRBJ2-3, reads KAGVTQTPRYLIKTRGQQVTLSCSPISGHRSVSWYQQTPGQGLQFLFEYFSETQRNKGNFPGRFSGRQFSNSRSEMNVSTLELGDSALYLCASRWTSGAGGDTQYFGPGTRLTVL.

There are a few counts of this clonotype. The rearrangement uses TRBV6-1 and TRBJ1-6; the D is unclear. The V end was cut by 5 bases, the J end by 5 bases, with 10 bases between. CDR3 size: 14 residues. CDR1 is MNHNS and CDR2 is SASEGT in the germline V gene. In DNA, the CDR3 is TGTGCCAGCAGTCTCTTCTCTCATAATTCACCCCTCCACTTT. It encodes CASSLFSHNSPLHF.

There are many counts of this clonotype. The chain uses TRBV9 and TRBJ1-4; D uncertain. CDR1 and CDR2 from the germline V gene are SGDLS and YYNGEE. The CDR3 is 14 amino acids. With 4 bases removed from V and 4 bases from J, the gap between germline ends came to 11 bases. The CDR3 DNA sequence: TGTGCCAGCAGCCCTGGGCAGGTTAATGAAAAACTGTTTTTT. Its protein is CASSPGQVNEKLFF.

Details on this clonotype: This is likely an artifact of a read error, given a far larger clone one base away. The rearrangement links TRBV6-2 or TRBV6-3 to TRBJ2-7, with D possibly TRBD1 on 5 matching bases. The germline gives CDR1 MNHEY, CDR2 SVGEGT. Trimming removed 5 bases at V and 3 bases at J, with 17 bases between. The CDR3 extends over 15 amino acids. DNA for the CDR3: TGTGCCAGCAGTGTGGGGCCCAGTCTGGACTACGAGCAGTACTTC. It encodes CASSVGPSLDYEQYF.

In the case of this clonotype: A clone one base away is much larger, so this may be a read error. The rearrangement uses TRBV20-1 and TRBJ2-5, with D possibly matching TRBD1 (6 bases). Trimming shortened V by 6 bases and J by 0 bases, and 17 bases separated the two germline ends. The CDR3 spans 15 residues. Looked up from germline, CDR1 is DFQATT and CDR2 is SNEGSKA (reference sequence). The CDR3 DNA reads as TGCAGTGCGAAGGGACACACAATGTACCAAGAGACCCAGTACTTC. Translation gives CSAKGHTMYQETQYF.

The chain has TRBV19 and TRBJ1-2; a weak D match, TRBD1 (6 bases). V was trimmed by 3 bases and J by 8 bases, leaving 10 bases between them. Germline CDR1 reads LNHDA; CDR2 reads SQIVND (reference sequence). This CDR3 contains 12 residues. The DNA for the CDR3 is TGTGCCAGTAGTATTGGACAGCCGGGCTACACCTTC. Protein: CASSIGQPGYTF. Based on the CDR3 plus reference TRBV19 and TRBJ1-2, the full variable domain is DGGITQSPKYLFRKEGQNVTLSCEQNLNHDAMYWYRQDPGQGLRLIYYSQIVNDFQKGDIAEGYSVSREKKESFPLTVTSAQKNPTAFYLCASSIGQPGYTFGSGTRLTVV.

Sample share makes this clonotype medium-sized. The V and J genes are TRBV5-1 and TRBJ2-1; a possible D gene is TRBD2 (5 bases). Germline loops: CDR1 SGHRS, CDR2 YFSETQ. This CDR3 is 15 amino acids long. V was clipped by 0 bases and J by 4 bases, with 11 bases between them. In DNA form, the CDR3 reads TGCGCCAGCAGCTTGGGTGGGAGCCTGTACAATGAGCAGTTCTTC. Residues: CASSLGGSLYNEQFF.

This clonotype was detected many times. The J gene is TRBJ2-5, the V gene TRBV2; D not certain. The length of the CDR3 is 14 residues. Germline CDR1 reads SNHLY; CDR2 reads FYNNEI. The V end was cut by 3 bases, the J end by 5 bases, with 13 bases between. CDR3 coding DNA: TGTGCCAGCAGTGATACGGGCAGTGGGGAGACCCAGTACTTC. Its translation is CASSDTGSGETQYF.

The V and J genes are TRBV4-2 and TRBJ1-1; TRBD1 is a possible D gene (5 bases). V gave up 2 bases and J gave up 1 base, with 11 bases separating them. In germline, CDR1 is LGHNA, CDR2 YNFKEQ. The length of the CDR3 is 15 residues. As DNA, the CDR3 is TGTGCCAGCAGCCAACATCGACAGTCGAACACTGAAGCTTTCTTT. Translated: CASSQHRQSNTEAFF.

Details on this clonotype: This is likely an artifact of a read error, given a far larger clone one base away. This chain joins TRBV27 and TRBJ1-4, with 8 nucleotides matching TRBD1. Germline assignment: CDR1 MNHEY and CDR2 SMNVEV (reference sequence). This CDR3 is 14 amino acids long. With 9 bases clipped from V and 5 bases from J, the junction kept 8 bases outside the gene matches. Here the CDR3 reads CARTWTGLNEKLFF. Written as DNA, the CDR3 is TGTGCCAGAACCTGGACAGGGTTGAATGAAAAACTGTTTTTT.

On this clonotype: A read error is possible here, since a much larger clone lies one base away. The chain links TRBV10-3 to TRBJ2-3, with a possible D match to TRBD2 (5 bases). CDR1 and CDR2 (germline): ENHRY, SYGVKD. CDR3 length equals 12 residues. V was trimmed by 6 bases and J by 1 base, leaving 5 bases between them. CDR3: CAISGGTDTQYF. In DNA form, the CDR3 reads TGTGCCATCAGCGGGGGCACAGATACGCAGTATTTT.

The chain links TRBV2 to TRBJ2-7, with D unclear. Trimming pared 2 bases from V and 2 bases from J, leaving 4 bases between. This CDR3 is built from 12 residues. Germline CDR1 reads SNHLY; CDR2 reads FYNNEI. CDR3 sequence (DNA): TGTGCCAGCAGTGAAACCCCCTACGAGCAGTACTTC. Its translation: CASSETPYEQYF.

Points on this clonotype: Its ends do not fully match the called genes, so a read error is possible. V gene TRBV5-1 combines with J gene TRBJ2-3; D remains ambiguous. Germline V lookup: CDR1 SGHRS, CDR2 YFSETQ. The CDR3 contains 14 residues. In nucleotides, the CDR3 is TGCTCCAGCAGCCATTGGCAGGTCACAGATACGCAGTATTTT. Translation gives CSSSHWQVTDTQYF.

The sample holds many counts of this clonotype. This sequence joins TRBV7-2 and TRBJ2-7, with 7 bases identical to TRBD2. From germline, CDR1 is SGHTA and CDR2 FQGNSA. The CDR3 is 15 amino acids. The V and J ends lost 7 bases and 3 bases, in that order; junction bases with no gene match: 12. CDR3 region: CASTTPGVAGYEQYF. The DNA of the CDR3 is TGTGCCAGCACTACACCTGGGGTAGCGGGCTACGAGCAGTACTTC.

This clonotype was counted ten times or more. This chain joins TRBV5-1 and TRBJ2-1; D is unclear. Trimming pared 4 bases from V and 3 bases from J, leaving 14 bases between. The CDR3 runs to 15 residues. Per the germline V gene, CDR1 is SGHRS and CDR2 is YFSETQ. The CDR3 reads CASSQVGGDYNEQFF. DNA of the CDR3: TGCGCCAGCAGCCAGGTGGGCGGAGACTACAATGAGCAGTTCTTC.

The chain joins TRBV6-2 or TRBV6-3 to TRBJ2-2; D gene uncertain. Trimming cost V 7 bases and J 15 bases, with 15 bases left between them. The germline V gene has CDR1 MNHEY and CDR2 SVGEGT. The CDR3 is 11 residues long. The CDR3 coding sequence is TGTGCCAGCACTGTAATGGGGATGTTGTTTTTT. This translates into CASTVMGMLFF.

In its sample, this clonotype was seen many times. The chain recombines TRBV12-3 or TRBV12-4 with TRBJ2-7, with 14 nucleotides matching TRBD2. The V and J ends lost 6 bases and 6 bases, in that order; junction bases with no gene match: 7. The CDR3 totals 15 residues. The CDR3 bases are TGTGCCAGCAGCGAGGGACTAGCGGGGGCTCTCGAGCAGTACTTC. This codes for CASSEGLAGALEQYF.

The table lists this clonotype with many counts. V gene TRBV20-1 combines with J gene TRBJ2-1; D is possibly TRBD1 (5 bases). The CDR3 totals 15 residues. CDR1 and CDR2 (germline): DFQATT, SNEGSKA (reference sequence). The V and J ends lost 6 bases and 7 bases respectively, with 22 bases between them. CDR3 nucleotide sequence: TGCAGTGCCGATAGTACTGGGCGTAGGGGTAATGAGCAGTTCTTC. Translation: CSADSTGRRGNEQFF.

About this clonotype: A much larger clonotype is one base distant, so this may be a read error. This chain's CDR3 is CASILFSPGIYEQYF. The CDR3 DNA is TGTGCCAGCATCTTGTTTTCCCCAGGGATATACGAGCAGTACTTC. The chain links TRBV5-5 to TRBJ2-7; D perhaps matches TRBD1 (5 bases). The germline V gene has CDR1 SGHKS and CDR2 YYEKEE (reference sequence). The CDR3 contains 15 residues.

This clonotype was found many times. The chain has TRBV28 and TRBJ2-7; 9 bases align to TRBD1. Germline trimming cut 3 bases from V and 6 bases from J; bases unmatched to any gene: 9. The germline V gene encodes CDR1 MDHEN and CDR2 SYDVKM. CDR3 length: 15 amino acids. CDR3 residues: CASSFLGQGSGEQYF. CDR3 DNA sequence: TGTGCCAGCAGTTTTTTGGGACAGGGATCAGGCGAGCAGTACTTC.

This clonotype was observed a few times. A much bigger clone sits one base away, suggesting this may be a read error. The chain combines TRBV29-1 with TRBJ1-2; 7 bases agree with TRBD1. Looked up from germline, CDR1 is SQVTM and CDR2 is ANQGSEA. The ends lost 6 bases at V and 4 bases at J; junction bases unmatched: 2. CDR3 length: 11 amino acids. CDR3 bases: TGCAGCGTCCGGGACAGCTATGGCTACACCTTC. Translated, it gives CSVRDSYGYTF. The entire variable domain, with the rest obtained from reference TRBV29-1 and TRBJ1-2, is as follows: SAVISQKPSRDICQRGTSLTIQCQVDSQVTMMFWYRQQPGQSLTLIATANQGSEATYESGFVIDKFPISRPNLTFSTLTVSNMSPEDSSIYLCSVRDSYGYTFGSGTRLTVV.

This clonotype has a handful of counts. One base separates it from a far larger clone, so it is likely a read error. The chain combines TRBV6-9 with TRBJ1-6, with no clear D. The V gene's germline CDR1 is MNHGY and CDR2 SVAAGI. The CDR3 spans 14 residues. The CDR3 bases are TGTTCCAGCAGTTACGGCGGGTGGGATTCACCCCTCCACTTT. This translates into CSSSYGGWDSPLHF.

This clonotype is a singleton in its sample. The genes are TRBV27 and TRBJ2-1, with unresolved D. This CDR3 region has 15 residues. In germline, CDR1 is MNHEY, CDR2 SMNVEV (reference sequence). Trimming cost V 4 bases and J 7 bases, with 17 bases left between them. CDR3 sequence (DNA): TGTGCCAGCAGTTCCATAGGCAGTTTGCGGAATGAGCAGTTCTTC. This translates into CASSSIGSLRNEQFF.

This clonotype was seen repeatedly, ten times or more. The chain uses TRBV20-1 and TRBJ2-5; D unclear. Trimming left V 5 bases short and J 1 base short, with 17 bases between. Germline V gene lookup returns CDR1 DFQATT and CDR2 SNEGSKA (reference sequence). This CDR3 contains 15 residues. The CDR3 is CSASLTGVVQETQYF. The CDR3 region has the DNA TGCAGTGCTTCCCTTACCGGTGTGGTCCAAGAGACCCAGTACTTC.

This clonotype appeared many times. The gene calls are TRBV4-1 and TRBJ2-7; 9 positions agree with TRBD2. This CDR3 spans 15 amino acids. The junction had 5 bases not matched to a gene; V was cut back by 2 bases and J by 3 bases. Germline V gene sequence: CDR1 MGHRA, CDR2 YSYEKL. The CDR3 is CASSQTGTSLYEQYF. The CDR3 coding sequence is TGCGCCAGCAGCCAAACCGGGACTAGCCTCTACGAGCAGTACTTC.

This clonotype was picked up many times. The chain recombines TRBV3-1 with TRBJ2-5; D may be TRBD1 or TRBD2 (5 bases each). Germline CDR1 and CDR2: LGHDT and YNNKEL (reference sequence). The CDR3 loop spans 17 amino acids. Trimming cost V 0 bases and J 3 bases, with 17 bases left between them. The CDR3 sequence is CASSQDNGADVKETQYF. CDR3 coding DNA: TGTGCCAGCAGCCAAGATAACGGGGCGGACGTAAAAGAGACCCAGTACTTC.